The 15 T cell receptor beta chains below all came from one sample that was sequenced in a study of beta chain features in type 1 diabetes. Expressed TCRB transcripts were sequenced because the entire RNA isolate underwent reverse transcription. Data came from immunoSEQ multiplex PCR; TCRdb stores just in-frame clones and leaves some out. The sample comprises some 410,000 clones, approximately 13% of which are singletons, and under 0.04% rests with the top ten. Source material: naive CD4+ T cells from blood. The receptors were sampled from a man aged 30 to 45 in good health.

The chain links TRBV11-2 to TRBJ1-2; D remains unclear. This CDR3 contains 13 residues. The V and J ends lost 1 base and 2 bases respectively, with 5 bases between them. CDR1 and CDR2 (germline): SGHAT, FQNNGV. This CDR3 is CASSLAENYGYTF. In DNA form, the CDR3 reads TGTGCCAGCAGCTTAGCAGAAAACTATGGCTACACCTTC.

This clone came up a few times. This chain links TRBV7-3 with TRBJ2-1; 11 bases map to TRBD2. The CDR3 contains 16 residues. CDR1 and CDR2 from the germline V gene are SGHTA and FQGTGA. V shed 6 bases, J shed 2 bases, and the junction held 6 bases outside the gene matches. CDR3 sequence: CASRAVAGGPYNEQFF. Here the CDR3 DNA reads TGTGCCAGCAGAGCAGTAGCGGGAGGGCCCTACAATGAGCAGTTCTTC.

This clone has just a few counts. The chain combines TRBV10-3 with TRBJ2-1; D gene uncertain. The ends were cut back, 7 bases at V and 0 bases at J, with 4 bases in the middle. The CDR3 is 12 amino acids. Germline values: CDR1 ENHRY, CDR2 SYGVKD. Written as DNA, the CDR3 is TGTGCCATCAAGAGCTCCTACAATGAGCAGTTCTTC. Residues: CAIKSSYNEQFF.

The CDR3 spells CASSLSISSGDQETQYF. The CDR3 nucleotides are TGTGCCAGCAGTTTATCGATCTCTAGCGGGGACCAAGAGACCCAGTACTTC. V usage is TRBV27 and J usage is TRBJ2-5; 9 bases align to TRBD2. Germline V gene sequence: CDR1 MNHEY, CDR2 SMNVEV (reference sequence). V trimming: 0 bases; J trimming: 0 bases; junction bases outside the gene matches: 5. The CDR3 loop spans 17 amino acids.

This clone was picked up a small number of times. This chain uses TRBV5-1 with TRBJ2-5; D remains ambiguous. CDR3 length: 11 amino acids. Germline lookup yields CDR1 SGHRS and CDR2 YFSETQ. The V end lost 7 bases, the J end lost 3 bases, and 7 bases lay between the germline ends. The CDR3 sequence: CASGLEETQYF. For the CDR3, the DNA is TGCGCCAGCGGGTTAGAAGAGACCCAGTACTTC.

The chain carries TRBV7-8 and TRBJ2-1; a possible D gene is TRBD2 (5 bases). V lost 5 bases to trimming and J lost 5 bases, with 25 bases between them. Germline values: CDR1 SGHVS, CDR2 FQNEAQ. The CDR3 has 18 residues. In nucleotides, the CDR3 is TGTGCCAGCAGCCAAACCCGACCCTGGGGATTGGGAGACAATGAGCAGTTCTTC. Encoded protein: CASSQTRPWGLGDNEQFF.

This clone was seen more than once but under ten times. This chain links TRBV11-2 with TRBJ2-5, with D unclear. Germline V gene sequence: CDR1 SGHAT, CDR2 FQNNGV. This CDR3 comprises 12 residues. The V end lost 5 bases, the J end lost 10 bases, and 14 bases lay between the germline ends. CDR3 amino acids: CASSTRRADQYF. The CDR3 nucleotides are TGTGCCAGCAGCACCCGCCGGGCCGACCAGTACTTC.

In its sample, this clone was seen once. CDR3 nucleotide sequence: TGTGCCAGCAGTTTTAGCGCGAGCACAGATACGCAGTATTTT. Its protein is CASSFSASTDTQYF. J is TRBJ2-3 and V is TRBV27; the D gene is possibly TRBD2 (5 bases). Germline loops: CDR1 MNHEY, CDR2 SMNVEV (reference sequence). The V and J ends lost 3 bases and 0 bases respectively, with 7 bases between them. This CDR3 has 14 amino acids.

This clone has only a few counts. Here the CDR3 reads CASRPSPTPNEKLFF. CDR3 bases: TGTGCCAGCCGACCCTCGCCCACACCTAATGAAAAACTGTTTTTT. The chain joins TRBV5-4 to TRBJ1-4; D is ambiguous. This CDR3 comprises 15 residues. V lost 7 bases and J lost 3, with 16 bases in between. From germline, CDR1 is SGHNT and CDR2 YYREEE (reference sequence).

This clone was detected many times. The J gene is TRBJ2-3, the V gene TRBV7-9; D is ambiguous. The CDR3 has 14 residues. Germline loops: CDR1 SEHNR, CDR2 FQNEAQ (reference sequence). V was pared by 5 bases and J by 0 bases, with 9 bases between. The CDR3 nucleotides are TGTGCCAGCAGCCGGAGCCTAAGCACAGATACGCAGTATTTT. Protein sequence: CASSRSLSTDTQYF.

This clone has only a few counts. The chain links TRBV7-9 to TRBJ2-5; no reliable D call. Germline-derived CDR1 and CDR2 are SEHNR and FQNEAQ (reference sequence). The CDR3 spans 15 residues. Trimming shortened V by 0 bases and J by 2 bases, and 10 bases separated the two germline ends. The CDR3 spells CASSLAVAAQETQYF. The CDR3 nucleotides read TGTGCCAGCAGCTTAGCCGTGGCGGCTCAAGAGACCCAGTACTTC.

The chain uses TRBV7-9 and TRBJ2-1, with D possibly TRBD2 on 6 matching bases. CDR3 length: 12 amino acids. The V end lost 11 bases, the J end lost 4 bases, and 12 bases lay between the germline ends. Germline loops: CDR1 SEHNR, CDR2 FQNEAQ (reference sequence). The CDR3 region has the DNA TGTGCCGCGGGGCGGGATTACAATGAGCAGTTCTTC. Translation: CAAGRDYNEQFF.

The rearrangement joins TRBV5-4 to TRBJ1-1; D is ambiguous. V was cut by 2 bases and J by 0 bases, with 11 bases left in between. CDR1 is SGHNT and CDR2 is YYREEE in the germline V gene (reference sequence). CDR3 length: 15 amino acids. CDR3 protein: CASSFSTFVNTEAFF. Written as DNA, the CDR3 is TGTGCCAGCAGCTTTTCGACATTCGTGAACACTGAAGCTTTCTTT. The full variable domain, completed using reference TRBV5-4 and TRBJ1-1, is ETGVTQSPTHLIKTRGQQVTLRCSSQSGHNTVSWYQQALGQGPQFIFQYYREEENGRGNFPPRFSGLQFPNYSSELNVNALELDDSALYLCASSFSTFVNTEAFFGQGTRLTVV.

The V call is TRBV5-1, the J call TRBJ2-3, with 7 bases lining up with TRBD1. The ends lost 4 bases at V and 2 bases at J; junction bases unmatched: 4. CDR1 and CDR2 (germline): SGHRS, YFSETQ. The CDR3 loop spans 14 amino acids. Here the CDR3 DNA reads TGCGCCAGCAGCGCGACAGGGATCACAGATACGCAGTATTTT. It encodes CASSATGITDTQYF.

This clone was seen more than once but under ten times. This chain uses TRBV29-1 with TRBJ2-5, with D possibly TRBD2 on 6 matching bases. Deletions cut 1 base from V and 5 bases from J, with 11 bases between. CDR3 size: 13 residues. Germline CDR1 SQVTM, CDR2 ANQGSEA. The CDR3 DNA is TGCAGCGTTGAAGGAACAGGAGGGGAGACCCAGTACTTC. Residues: CSVEGTGGETQYF.